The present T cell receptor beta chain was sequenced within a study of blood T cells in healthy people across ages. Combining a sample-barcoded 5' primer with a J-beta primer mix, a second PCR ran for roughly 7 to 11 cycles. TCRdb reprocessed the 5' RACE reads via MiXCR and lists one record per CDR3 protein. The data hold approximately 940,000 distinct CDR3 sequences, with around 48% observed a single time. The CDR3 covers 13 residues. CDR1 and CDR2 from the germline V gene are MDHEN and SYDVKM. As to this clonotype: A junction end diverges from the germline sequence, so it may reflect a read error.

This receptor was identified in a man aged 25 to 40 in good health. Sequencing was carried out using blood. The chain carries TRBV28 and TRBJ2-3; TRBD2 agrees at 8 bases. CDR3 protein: CASKREWGDTQCF. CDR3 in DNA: TGTGCCAGCAAGCGGGAGTGGGGAGATACGCAGTGTTTT.